This TCR beta chain was captured by sequencing in a study of T cell responses to AZD1222 COVID-19 vaccine. Here immunoSEQ multiplex PCR was the method, and the copy in TCRdb shows in-frame clones only, minus some. This sample carries over 30,000 clones, approximately 88% of them seen once, and the ten largest clones take 26%. Points on this clone: Its antigen is still unknown.

Study-wide points: CD4 TCRs linked to vaccination spanned spike, dominating at 160-218 and 743-854. Unmutated regions of variants are reportedly targeted by nearly half of spike-specific TCRs.

Germline trimming cut 4 bases from V and 1 base from J; bases unmatched to any gene: 8. CDR1 and CDR2 from the germline V gene are SGHNT and YYREEE (reference sequence). The CDR3 sequence is 16 residues long. The gene calls are TRBV5-4 and TRBJ2-5; the match to TRBD2 covers 9 bases. This specimen was peripheral blood, taken 28 days after the second dose of the MenACWY control vaccine. The source is an adult who received the MenACWY meningococcal vaccine as a control. The chain's CDR3 is CASSRDLLAGQETQYF. The CDR3 DNA sequence: TGTGCCAGCAGCCGGGATTTACTAGCGGGCCAAGAGACCCAGTACTTC.